The 21 T cell receptor beta chains given below trace back to one sample, sequenced in a study of spatial heterogeneity in lung cancer. No cognate antigen is known for these TCRs. MiXCR, applied by TCRdb to the 5' RACE reads, yields one record per CDR3 protein. The repertoire has around 7,900 distinct CDR3 sequences, around 15% of them found once; the top ten carry 9%. Findings and limits, study-wide: The number of expanded tumor alpha and beta chains correlated with mutation number.

Noted time point: sample taken at primary tumor resection. The sequences come from lung tumor tissue, collected at surgery. The receptors were gathered from a female donor with early-stage non-small cell lung cancer.

This clonotype ranks as medium-sized. This beta chain lies outside the target of a library built for alpha chains; its clone size means little. This chain joins TRBV7-6 and TRBJ2-1; D is uncertain. This CDR3 spans 14 amino acids. Per the germline V gene, CDR1 is SGHVS and CDR2 is FNYEAQ. Trimming pared 4 bases from V and 6 bases from J, leaving 13 bases between. The CDR3 reads CASSSLLGPNEQFF. CDR3 sequence (DNA): TGTGCCAGCAGCTCGCTATTGGGCCCCAATGAGCAGTTCTTC. The full variable domain, rest sourced from reference TRBV7-6 and TRBJ2-1, is GAGVSQSPRYKVTKRGQDVALRCDPISGHVSLYWYRQALGQGPEFLTYFNYEAQQDKSGLPNDRFSAERPEGSISTLTIQRTEQRDSAMYRCASSSLLGPNEQFFGPGTRLTVL.

There are many counts of this clonotype. A library prepared for alpha chains yielded this beta chain as an off-target read; its size is of little meaning. The genes are TRBV20-1 and TRBJ1-3; 8 nucleotides match TRBD1. V was pared by 2 bases and J by 7 bases, with 16 bases of the junction left unmatched. The CDR3 length is 17 residues. Germline CDR1 reads DFQATT; CDR2 reads SNEGSKA (reference sequence). The DNA for the CDR3 is TGCAGTGCTAGACCTCTCGGACAGGGTGGAGTCGGGAACACCATATATTTT. Its protein product is CSARPLGQGGVGNTIYF.

Details on this clonotype: This beta chain is a stray read from a library made for alpha chains; its abundance is not meaningful. This sequence joins TRBV19 and TRBJ2-1; perhaps TRBD2 as D (5 bases). CDR3 size: 14 residues. Per germline, CDR1 LNHDA and CDR2 SQIVND (reference sequence). V gave up 5 bases and J gave up 0 bases, with 8 bases separating them. CDR3 nucleotides: TGTGCCAGTAGTGTCCGGGGCTCCTACAATGAGCAGTTCTTC. This gives the protein CASSVRGSYNEQFF. Full variable domain (outside the CDR3, taken from reference TRBV19 and TRBJ2-1): DGGITQSPKYLFRKEGQNVTLSCEQNLNHDAMYWYRQDPGQGLRLIYYSQIVNDFQKGDIAEGYSVSREKKESFPLTVTSAQKNPTAFYLCASSVRGSYNEQFFGPGTRLTVL.

This clonotype qualifies as medium-sized. A library prepared for alpha chains yielded this beta chain as an off-target read; its size is of little meaning. The rearrangement links TRBV7-9 to TRBJ1-5; weak D call: TRBD1 (5 bases). The CDR3 runs 14 residues. The V end lost 3 bases, the J end lost 2 bases, and 8 bases lay between the germline ends. Germline CDR1 SEHNR, CDR2 FQNEAQ (reference sequence). The CDR3 spells CASSLRGGNQPQHF. The CDR3 DNA reads as TGTGCCAGCAGCTTGCGGGGGGGCAATCAGCCCCAGCATTTT.

Turning to this clonotype: With the library built for alpha chains, this beta chain is off target and its frequency is not meaningful. This chain joins TRBV15 and TRBJ2-7, with D unclear. This CDR3 has 12 amino acids. CDR1 LNHNV and CDR2 YYDKDF come from the germline V gene (reference sequence). Trimming removed 0 bases from V and 6 bases from J, with 6 bases in between. The CDR3 nucleotides read TGTGCCACCAGCAGAGATAACCCCGAGCAGTACTTC. Encoded protein: CATSRDNPEQYF.

This clonotype was recorded a few times. As an off-target read in a library built for alpha chains, this beta chain has a frequency of little significance. The rearrangement joins TRBV3-1 to TRBJ1-6; D uncertain. Germline-derived CDR1 and CDR2 are LGHDT and YNNKEL (reference sequence). Trimming shortened V by 1 base and J by 7 bases, and 11 bases separated the two germline ends. The CDR3 length is 15 residues. The CDR3 DNA is TGTGCCAGCAGCCAAGCCGGACTCCTCAATTCACCCCTCCACTTT. It specifies CASSQAGLLNSPLHF.

By proportion, this clonotype is medium-sized. For a library built for alpha chains, this beta chain is a stray read; little rests on its size. The J gene is TRBJ2-2, the V gene TRBV9, with D unclear. Trimming took 4 bases from V and 3 from J, leaving 10 bases between them. This CDR3 is built from 14 residues. From germline, CDR1 is SGDLS and CDR2 YYNGEE. DNA for the CDR3: TGTGCCAGCAGCCTTGAAATGGACACCGGGGAGCTGTTTTTT. It is translated as CASSLEMDTGELFF.

This clonotype was seen repeatedly, ten times or more. As an off-target read in a library built for alpha chains, this beta chain has a frequency of little significance. The chain recombines TRBV27 with TRBJ1-6; unclear D gene. The CDR3 loop spans 14 amino acids. Germline CDR1 is MNHEY and CDR2 is SMNVEV (reference sequence). V was trimmed by 2 bases and J by 7 bases, leaving 9 bases between them. CDR3 coding DNA: TGTGCCAGCAGTTTACAAGGGTGGAATTCACCCCTCCACTTT. This gives the protein CASSLQGWNSPLHF.

This clonotype came up many times. The library was prepared for alpha chains; this beta chain is a stray read, so its frequency means little. The chain carries TRBV9 and TRBJ2-2, with 8 bases lining up with TRBD2. V was pared by 7 bases and J by 4 bases, with 3 bases of the junction left unmatched. Germline CDR1 and CDR2: SGDLS and YYNGEE. The CDR3 is made up of 13 amino acids. CDR3 residues: CASRGGLTGELFF. The CDR3, as DNA: TGTGCCAGCCGGGGGGGCCTCACCGGGGAGCTGTTTTTT. The full variable domain, with the rest looked up from reference TRBV9 and TRBJ2-2, is DSGVTQTPKHLITATGQRVTLRCSPRSGDLSVYWYQQSLDQGLQFLIQYYNGEERAKGNILERFSAQQFPDLHSELNLSSLELGDSALYFCASRGGLTGELFFGEGSRLTVL.

The table lists this clonotype with many counts. This beta chain turned up in a library designed for alpha chains; as an off-target read, its abundance says little. This rearrangement joins TRBV27 to TRBJ1-5; 10 bases are a match to TRBD1. Germline V gene lookup returns CDR1 MNHEY and CDR2 SMNVEV (reference sequence). The CDR3 sequence is 14 residues long. V gave up 4 bases and J gave up 4 bases; unmatched junction bases: 1. CDR3 protein: CASSWTGGNQPQHF. CDR3 coding DNA: TGTGCCAGCAGTTGGACAGGGGGTAATCAGCCCCAGCATTTT.

This clonotype was observed a single time. The library was prepared for alpha chains; this beta chain is a stray read, so its frequency means little. V and J are TRBV10-3 and TRBJ2-7, with 7 nucleotides matching TRBD1. The CDR3 runs 16 residues. Trimming cost V 3 bases and J 2 bases; bases outside gene matches: 10. The V gene's germline CDR1 is ENHRY and CDR2 SYGVKD. CDR3 nucleotide sequence: TGTGCCATCAGTGAAATAAACAGGGGCGCTGCCTACGAGCAGTACTTC. Translated: CAISEINRGAAYEQYF.

A remark on this clonotype: This beta chain is a stray sequence in a library constructed for alpha chains; its clone size is not meaningful. V and J are TRBV11-1 and TRBJ1-2, with 8 positions matching TRBD1. The ends lost 5 bases at V and 6 bases at J; junction bases unmatched: 2. Germline-derived CDR1 and CDR2 are SGHAT and FQDESV (reference sequence). The CDR3 covers 12 residues. CDR3 residues: CASSADRDGYTF. The CDR3 DNA reads TGTGCCAGCAGCGCGGACAGGGATGGCTACACCTTC.

By share of the sample, this clonotype is medium-sized. A library made for alpha chains picked up this beta chain off target, so its size means little. V and J are TRBV7-2 and TRBJ2-7, with a weak D call TRBD2 (6 bases). Germline-derived CDR1 and CDR2 are SGHTA and FQGNSA. V was shortened by 3 bases and J by 3 bases, with 15 bases between the two germline ends. The CDR3 covers 15 residues. The CDR3, as DNA: TGTGCCAGCAGCTTCGCCTCGGGTAGCGGCTACGAGCAGTACTTC. It encodes CASSFASGSGYEQYF.

Worth noting for this clonotype: Because this beta chain is a stray read in a library intended to capture alpha chains, its abundance should not be given much weight. The chain carries TRBV28 and TRBJ2-5; D perhaps matches TRBD2 (6 bases). The V gene lost 2 bases and the J gene lost 5 bases, with 18 bases spanning the gap. Germline V gene sequence: CDR1 MDHEN, CDR2 SYDVKM. The length of the CDR3 is 16 residues. Here the CDR3 DNA reads TGTGCCAGCAGTTTAATTGGTAGCGGCATTGACGAGACCCAGTACTTC. Encoded protein: CASSLIGSGIDETQYF.

This clonotype was counted at least ten times. The library was designed around alpha chains, so this beta chain is a stray read whose abundance carries little weight. This chain uses TRBV9 with TRBJ2-7; D perhaps matches TRBD1 (6 bases). V dropped 2 bases and J dropped 2 bases, with 14 bases sitting between them. This CDR3 is 15 amino acids long. Germline V gives CDR1 SGDLS, CDR2 YYNGEE. The CDR3 region is CASSVGQGSAYEQYF. CDR3 nucleotide sequence: TGTGCCAGCAGCGTCGGGCAGGGGAGCGCCTACGAGCAGTACTTC.

This clonotype was detected ten times or more. Since it is a stray read in a library aimed at alpha chains, this beta chain has a size that is not meaningful. V gene TRBV20-1 combines with J gene TRBJ2-1; 11 bases agree with TRBD1. The CDR3 has 16 residues. V was pared by 2 bases and J by 4 bases, with 7 bases of the junction left unmatched. Germline CDR1 is DFQATT and CDR2 is SNEGSKA (reference sequence). CDR3 protein: CSARLGQGVVYNEQFF. As DNA, the CDR3 is TGCAGTGCTAGACTGGGACAGGGGGTAGTATACAATGAGCAGTTCTTC.

This clonotype came up many times. Found in a library prepared for alpha chains, this beta chain is an off-target read, and its abundance has little meaning. The genes are TRBV6-5 and TRBJ2-7; the D is unclear. Deletions cut 6 bases from V and 6 bases from J, with 18 bases between. The CDR3 sequence is 14 residues long. From germline, CDR1 is MNHEY and CDR2 SVGAGI. CDR3 region: CASSSQGIPSEQYF. In nucleotides, the CDR3 is TGTGCCAGCAGCTCCCAAGGAATCCCCTCCGAGCAGTACTTC.

This clonotype has at least ten counts. A library prepared for alpha chains yielded this beta chain as an off-target read; its size is of little meaning. J is TRBJ1-2 and V is TRBV12-3 or TRBV12-4; D is unclear. V was trimmed by 5 bases and J by 4 bases, leaving 11 bases between them. The length of the CDR3 is 13 residues. CDR3 nucleotides: TGTGCCAGCAGTCGGAGAAGGTCCTATGGCTACACCTTC. Protein sequence: CASSRRRSYGYTF.

This clonotype showed up many times. The size of this beta chain means little, since it is a stray read in a library made for alpha chains. The genes are TRBV7-9 and TRBJ1-1; D uncertain. V was cut by 2 bases and J by 1 base, with 8 bases left in between. The CDR3 is 14 residues long. The V gene's germline CDR1 is SEHNR and CDR2 FQNEAQ (reference sequence). CDR3 sequence reads: CASSLIGRNTEAFF. The CDR3 nucleotides are TGTGCCAGCAGCTTAATCGGCAGGAACACTGAAGCTTTCTTT.

At least ten counts were recorded for this clonotype. A library made for alpha chains picked up this beta chain off target, so its size means little. V gene TRBV4-2 combines with J gene TRBJ1-6; D unclear. Trimming stripped 0 bases from V and 6 bases from J, with 9 bases between. Germline loops: CDR1 LGHNA, CDR2 YNFKEQ. CDR3 length: 15 amino acids. CDR3 in amino acids: CASSQEWQPNSPLHF. CDR3 in DNA: TGTGCCAGCAGCCAAGAATGGCAGCCTAATTCACCCCTCCACTTT.

Within the sample, this clonotype is medium-sized. This beta chain slipped into a library made for alpha chains as a stray read, so its size is not meaningful. CDR3 nucleotide sequence: TGTGCCAGCAGTTACTCGAGCTGGACAGCCTCCTTCGCAGCTTTCTTT. The encoded protein is CASSYSSWTASFAAFF. The V call is TRBV6-5, the J call TRBJ1-1, with a possible D match to TRBD1 (6 bases). Trimming removed 0 bases from V and 10 bases from J, with 21 bases in between. Looked up from germline, CDR1 is MNHEY and CDR2 is SVGAGI. The CDR3 extends over 16 amino acids.